The clone carrying this T cell receptor beta chain appeared a single time. The data stem from a study of blood T cell repertoires in COVID-19. The table came from immunoSEQ multiplex PCR; TCRdb's copy has only in-frame clones and leaves some out. Of about 150,000 clones listed, 88% are singletons. The V and J ends lost 5 bases and 7 bases, in that order; junction bases with no gene match: 13. The CDR3 is made up of 16 amino acids. CDR1 and CDR2 (germline): SGHAT, FQDESV (reference sequence). V is TRBV11-1 and J is TRBJ2-1, with 8 bases lining up with TRBD2. This receptor was obtained from a man aged 45 to 65 who had recovered from COVID-19. Sequencing was performed on peripheral blood. For the CDR3, the DNA is TGTGCCAGCAGCCGACGATCCGGGACGGGAGGGAATGAGCAGTTCTTC. This translates into CASSRRSGTGGNEQFF.